This entry lists 14 T cell receptor beta chains sequenced from one sample in a study of T cells after yellow fever vaccination. A single record per CDR3 protein comes from TCRdb applying MiXCR to the 5' RACE reads. The data show 500,000 to 650,000 distinct CDR3 sequences, with roughly 12% seen just once and about 15% held by the top ten. The source was PBMCs, collected on the day of the yellow fever booster vaccination. The receptors were gathered from a man aged 25 to 45 who received the YFV17D yellow fever vaccine.

This clonotype occurred a few times. The chain recombines TRBV11-3 with TRBJ2-3; the D is unclear. Trimming cost V 2 bases and J 6 bases, with 15 bases left between them. The CDR3 length is 15 residues. CDR1 SGHNT and CDR2 YENEEA come from the germline V gene. CDR3 nucleotides: TGTGCCAGCAGCTTAAATAGGTTCCAGTCCGATACGCAGTATTTT. Translating gives CASSLNRFQSDTQYF.

This clonotype appeared a few times. The V gene is TRBV27, the J gene TRBJ2-1; D perhaps matches TRBD1 (5 bases). The CDR3 spans 13 residues. Trimming left V 3 bases short and J 9 bases short, with 12 bases between. Germline V gene lookup returns CDR1 MNHEY and CDR2 SMNVEV (reference sequence). The CDR3 bases are TGTGCCAGCAGTTTGCTGGGGCAAAGTGAGCAGTTCTTC. Translated, it gives CASSLLGQSEQFF.

In nucleotides, the CDR3 is TGTGCCAGCAGCGTAGACGTGGCACAGGATGGAAAACTGTTTTTT. It specifies CASSVDVAQDGKLFF. The gene calls are TRBV9 and TRBJ1-4, with D possibly being TRBD1 (5 bases). Trimming shortened V by 0 bases and J by 10 bases, and 16 bases separated the two germline ends. The CDR3 sequence is 15 residues long. Germline CDR1 reads SGDLS; CDR2 reads YYNGEE.

The chain links TRBV10-3 to TRBJ2-7; tentative D call: TRBD1 (6 bases). V lost 3 bases to trimming and J lost 3 bases, with 18 bases between them. The CDR3 is 16 amino acids. The germline V gene has CDR1 ENHRY and CDR2 SYGVKD. CDR3 nucleotides: TGTGCCATCAGTGAAACCTTTCAGGGGACCGGCTACGAGCAGTACTTC. It specifies CAISETFQGTGYEQYF.

The chain employs TRBV20-1 and TRBJ2-7; 9 bases align to TRBD1. This CDR3 comprises 15 residues. Germline CDR1 is DFQATT and CDR2 is SNEGSKA (reference sequence). With 1 base clipped from V and 5 bases from J, the junction kept 9 bases outside the gene matches. The CDR3 sequence: CSARVPGTGTHEQYF. The CDR3 coding sequence is TGCAGTGCTAGAGTTCCGGGGACAGGGACCCACGAGCAGTACTTC.

This clonotype showed up just a few times. This rearrangement joins TRBV3-1 to TRBJ2-3; 7 bases align to TRBD2. V shed 3 bases and J 8 bases; nucleotides not matched to a gene: 5. CDR3 length: 13 amino acids. Germline CDR1 and CDR2: LGHDT and YNNKEL (reference sequence). The CDR3 DNA follows: TGTGCCAGCAGCCACGCGGGAGTATCTACGCAGTATTTT. Protein product: CASSHAGVSTQYF.

This clonotype was counted many times. The V call is TRBV5-1, the J call TRBJ1-6, with no clear D. V lost 0 bases and J lost 6, with 1 base in between. The CDR3 sequence is 12 residues long. Germline V gene data show CDR1 as SGHRS and CDR2 as YFSETQ. CDR3 sequence (DNA): TGCGCCAGCAGCTTGGGTAATTCACCCCTCCACTTT. This encodes CASSLGNSPLHF.

The V and J genes are TRBV20-1 and TRBJ2-7; 7 bases line up with TRBD1. From germline, CDR1 is DFQATT and CDR2 SNEGSKA (reference sequence). This CDR3 is 13 amino acids long. Germline trimming cut 4 bases from V and 2 bases from J; bases unmatched to any gene: 5. The CDR3: CSATRQGTYEQYF. Written as DNA, the CDR3 is TGCAGTGCTACGCGACAGGGTACCTACGAGCAGTACTTC.

This clonotype was counted only a few times. The chain joins TRBV29-1 to TRBJ2-5; D is unclear. V dropped 3 bases and J dropped 5 bases, with 10 bases sitting between them. CDR1 is SQVTM and CDR2 is ANQGSEA in the germline V gene. CDR3 length: 12 amino acids. The CDR3 bases are TGCAGCGTTGACAGGCCATATGAGACCCAGTACTTC. Translated, it gives CSVDRPYETQYF.

The gene calls are TRBV6-5 and TRBJ2-1; D possibly corresponds to TRBD2 (6 bases). Per germline, CDR1 MNHEY and CDR2 SVGAGI. The CDR3 totals 15 residues. V was cut by 4 bases and J by 1 base, with 11 bases left in between. The DNA of the CDR3 is TGTGCCAGCAGTTCCCGGGACTCGTCCTACAATGAGCAGTTCTTC. This encodes CASSSRDSSYNEQFF.

This clonotype occurred a few times. This chain joins TRBV19 and TRBJ2-1, with TRBD2 identical over 9 bases. The CDR3 runs to 14 residues. Germline trimming cut 10 bases from V and 5 bases from J; bases unmatched to any gene: 9. Germline CDR1 reads LNHDA; CDR2 reads SQIVND (reference sequence). The CDR3 loop reads CATTEASGNNEQFF. The DNA for the CDR3 is TGTGCCACCACAGAGGCTAGCGGGAACAATGAGCAGTTCTTC.

The chain couples TRBV20-1 to TRBJ2-5, with a possible D match to TRBD2 (6 bases). Trimming shortened V by 6 bases and J by 0 bases, and 11 bases separated the two germline ends. CDR3 length: 13 amino acids. The V gene's germline CDR1 is DFQATT and CDR2 SNEGSKA (reference sequence). The CDR3 bases are TGCAGTGCCCAAGCGGGCCACCAAGAGACCCAGTACTTC. Residues: CSAQAGHQETQYF.

This chain joins TRBV5-1 and TRBJ2-1, with TRBD2 identical over 7 bases. The CDR3 spans 14 residues. Germline trimming cut 6 bases from V and 4 bases from J; bases unmatched to any gene: 7. The germline CDR1 and CDR2 sequences are SGHRS and YFSETQ. Here the CDR3 DNA reads TGCGCCAGCACTCGGAGCGGGATGTACAATGAGCAGTTCTTC. As protein: CASTRSGMYNEQFF.

The rearrangement joins TRBV7-2 to TRBJ2-1; the match to TRBD2 covers 7 bases. The CDR3 runs to 17 residues. The junction had 12 bases not matched to a gene; V was cut back by 3 bases and J by 4 bases. In germline, CDR1 is SGHTA, CDR2 FQGNSA. This CDR3 is CASSLEFGAGTYNEQFF. The CDR3 DNA sequence: TGTGCCAGCAGCTTGGAATTTGGAGCGGGAACATACAATGAGCAGTTCTTC.